A selection of T cell receptor beta chains follows, all from one sample in a study of cytomegalovirus exposure and HLA in healthy donors. Some clones are missing from TCRdb's copy, which holds only in-frame ones; the method was immunoSEQ multiplex PCR. The repertoire includes about 76,000 clones, about three quarters of them detected once, and 2% to 3% sits in the top ten. What was sequenced was PBMCs. Receptor source: a male donor in good health and CMV-seropositive. CDR3s leave out the opening cysteine and the closing phenylalanine or tryptophan.

v_call cdr3_aa
TRBV10-2 ASSGPTGAFPYNEQF
TRBV4-3 ASSQESPGLHISGNTIY
TRBV7-9 ASSLDWTGFSLDT
TRBV7-9 ASSPAGTGVEKLF
TRBV25-1 ASSADYQPQH
TRBV18 ASSLDTNNEQF
TRBV7-9 ASSRQGAAAGELF
TRBV5-1 ASSLNPQGIQY
TRBV5-1 ASSAPGTGVTGELF
TRBV19 ASSMGAGLQEKLF
TRBV16 ASSRRAPGQFGQPQH
TRBV6-1 ASRDRGWNGYT
TRBV4-2 ASTQGQGEEKLF
TRBV10-3 AISDKRELNEQY
TRBV5-1 ASSLALSEKLF
TRBV10-2 ASLTGTTNTGELF
TRBV11-3 ASSSYTRVIDTEAF
TRBV27 ASSLSLTGQPQH
TRBV2 ASSRSGASTDTQY
TRBV29-1 SAAGPSYEQY
TRBV5-1 ASSFGSGANVLT
TRBV6-1 ASSESGFLYNEQF
TRBV25-1 ASRRGTDSPLH